The 22 T cell receptor beta chains below all came from one sample that was sequenced in a study of T cell repertoires in cytomegalovirus infection. These receptors' targets are unknown. TCRdb re-called the reads with MiXCR, one entry per CDR3 protein. The sample shows around 750,000 distinct CDR3 sequences, about 33% of them seen only once. This specimen consisted of cultured CD8+ T cells from PBMCs, obtained from culture after CMV antigen stimulation. The source of these receptors is a human donor in good health (CMV status not recorded). Some clones in this sample may be carry-over from other donors' samples.

The J gene is TRBJ2-7, the V gene TRBV19; 10 bases are a match to TRBD1. This CDR3 has 14 amino acids. Unmatched junction bases numbered 8, after V lost 8 bases and J lost 4 bases. Germline V gene sequence: CDR1 LNHDA, CDR2 SQIVND (reference sequence). Written as DNA, the CDR3 is TGTGCCAGTGACCCGGGACAGGGGTGGTACGAGCAGTACTTC. It is translated as CASDPGQGWYEQYF.

The chain combines TRBV5-3 with TRBJ2-7; D is perhaps TRBD1 (5 bases). TRBV5-3 is labeled an ORF, and its function is uncertain. This CDR3 region has 17 residues. The V end was cut by 1 base, the J end by 1 base, with 18 bases between. CDR3 amino acids: CARSLRRLAGKSYEQYF. The CDR3 nucleotides are TGTGCCAGAAGCTTGCGTCGGTTGGCAGGGAAGTCCTACGAGCAGTACTTC.

This clonotype was observed a handful of times. The CDR3 DNA follows: TGCAGTGCTAAACCCGGACAGGGGGCACAAGAGACCCAGTACTTC. Its translation: CSAKPGQGAQETQYF. The chain uses TRBV20-1 and TRBJ2-5, with TRBD1 identical over 11 bases. This CDR3 contains 15 residues. Unmatched junction bases numbered 6, after V lost 4 bases and J lost 2 bases. The germline gives CDR1 DFQATT, CDR2 SNEGSKA (reference sequence).

This clonotype was detected only a few times. This chain links TRBV6-1 with TRBJ2-7, with 9 positions matching TRBD1. This CDR3 is 15 amino acids long. Germline assignment: CDR1 MNHNS and CDR2 SASEGT. V lost 5 bases, J lost 5 bases, and 10 bases stayed unmatched. CDR3 coding DNA: TGTGCCAGCAGTCCCAACCGGGACAGGGAACACGAGCAGTACTTC. Residues: CASSPNRDREHEQYF.

This clonotype turned up a few times. The chain is built from TRBV6-5 and TRBJ2-2, with 9 bases fitting TRBD1. CDR1 and CDR2 (germline): MNHEY, SVGAGI. V shed 0 bases and J 6 bases; nucleotides not matched to a gene: 5. The CDR3 extends over 16 amino acids. The CDR3 nucleotides read TGTGCCAGCAGTTACTCGAAGGGACAGGGTCCCGGGGAGCTGTTTTTT. Amino acids: CASSYSKGQGPGELFF.

This clonotype was seen more than once but under ten times. The chain carries TRBV7-6 and TRBJ2-2, with TRBD1 identical over 9 bases. Losses at the gene ends were 1 base for V and 10 bases for J; bases not matched to a gene: 1. Germline loops: CDR1 SGHVS, CDR2 FNYEAQ. The CDR3 loop spans 13 amino acids. CDR3 sequence reads: CASSLGTGEELFF. CDR3 in DNA: TGTGCCAGCAGCTTAGGGACAGGGGAGGAGCTGTTTTTT.

This clonotype occurred a few times. The CDR3 spells CASSDPGLIFNEQFF. The CDR3 DNA reads as TGTGCCAGTAGCGATCCGGGCCTAATCTTCAATGAGCAGTTCTTC. The V and J genes are TRBV19 and TRBJ2-1; D not resolved. Germline assignment: CDR1 LNHDA and CDR2 SQIVND (reference sequence). The CDR3 has 15 amino acids. The V end was cut by 6 bases, the J end by 6 bases, with 18 bases between. The full variable domain, with the rest looked up from reference TRBV19 and TRBJ2-1, is DGGITQSPKYLFRKEGQNVTLSCEQNLNHDAMYWYRQDPGQGLRLIYYSQIVNDFQKGDIAEGYSVSREKKESFPLTVTSAQKNPTAFYLCASSDPGLIFNEQFFGPGTRLTVL.

This clonotype has just a few counts. This rearrangement joins TRBV10-2 to TRBJ2-1; no reliable D call. V was trimmed by 0 bases and J by 8 bases, leaving 2 bases between them. From germline, CDR1 is WSHSY and CDR2 SAAADI. The CDR3 covers 11 residues. The chain's CDR3 is CASSESYEQFF. Here the CDR3 DNA reads TGCGCCAGCAGTGAGTCGTATGAGCAGTTCTTC.

This clonotype was recorded a few times. The chain recombines TRBV5-4 with TRBJ2-1; 11 bases fit TRBD2. Germline trimming cut 4 bases from V and 7 bases from J; bases unmatched to any gene: 10. There are 16 residues in the CDR3. Looked up from germline, CDR1 is SGHNT and CDR2 is YYREEE (reference sequence). The CDR3 region is CASSLSGGGRRNEQFF. In DNA, the CDR3 is TGTGCCAGCAGCCTTAGCGGGGGGGGCCGGAGAAATGAGCAGTTCTTC.

This clonotype has just a few counts. This chain connects TRBV5-6 to TRBJ1-5; D gene unclear. V was cut by 0 bases and J by 2 bases, with 15 bases left in between. This CDR3 spans 17 amino acids. Germline V gene data show CDR1 as SGHDT and CDR2 as YYEEEE. The CDR3 DNA is TGTGCCAGCAGCTTGGCCGGGTGGAGGGTAGGCAATCAGCCCCAGCATTTT. The encoded protein is CASSLAGWRVGNQPQHF.

CDR3 in DNA: TGTGCCATCAGTGATCCCGAAACTTACCTAACTGGTGGCTACACCTTC. Amino acids: CAISDPETYLTGGYTF. The chain recombines TRBV10-3 with TRBJ1-2; D is undetermined. The V gene's germline CDR1 is ENHRY and CDR2 SYGVKD. Trimming removed 3 bases at V and 7 bases at J, with 21 bases between. The CDR3 contains 16 residues.

There are a few counts of this clonotype. The rearrangement joins TRBV9 to TRBJ1-1; D possibly corresponds to TRBD1 (5 bases). From germline, CDR1 is SGDLS and CDR2 YYNGEE. The ends were cut back, 0 bases at V and 2 bases at J, with 11 bases in the middle. The CDR3 spans 15 residues. The CDR3 is CASSVGSGSNTEAFF. The CDR3 nucleotides read TGTGCCAGCAGCGTAGGGTCAGGGTCTAACACTGAAGCTTTCTTT.

The chain uses TRBV6-1 and TRBJ2-1; 7 positions agree with TRBD2. Losses at the gene ends were 2 bases for V and 0 bases for J; bases not matched to a gene: 16. This CDR3 has 20 amino acids. Per germline, CDR1 MNHNS and CDR2 SASEGT. The CDR3 DNA reads TGTGCCAGCAGTGAATGGCAGCTAGCGGTTGTCCCGAGCTCCTACAATGAGCAGTTCTTC. This codes for CASSEWQLAVVPSSYNEQFF.

CDR3 amino acids: CASSSTTPQGTEAFF. Written as DNA, the CDR3 is TGTGCCAGCAGCTCAACGACCCCTCAGGGGACTGAAGCTTTCTTT. This chain links TRBV11-2 with TRBJ1-1, with a tentative D call TRBD1 (6 bases). The CDR3 runs 15 residues. Germline CDR1 is SGHAT and CDR2 is FQNNGV. Trimming pared 4 bases from V and 5 bases from J, leaving 17 bases between. Together with reference TRBV11-2 and TRBJ1-1, the CDR3 gives the full variable domain: EAGVAQSPRYKIIEKRQSVAFWCNPISGHATLYWYQQILGQGPKLLIQFQNNGVVDDSQLPKDRFSAERLKGVDSTLKIQPAKLEDSAVYLCASSSTTPQGTEAFFGQGTRLTVV.

The rearrangement joins TRBV28 to TRBJ1-5; D gene unclear. V shed 6 bases and J shed 9 bases, with 24 bases lying between them. The CDR3 covers 16 residues. Germline values: CDR1 MDHEN, CDR2 SYDVKM. DNA of the CDR3: TGTGCCAGCAGCTCCCGCTTCACAGCACTTTTGTGGCCCCAGCATTTT. This translates into CASSSRFTALLWPQHF.

J is TRBJ2-2 and V is TRBV20-1; 9 bases fit TRBD2. Germline CDR1 and CDR2: DFQATT and SNEGSKA (reference sequence). V lost 6 bases, J lost 6 bases, and 5 bases stayed unmatched. The CDR3 totals 13 residues. CDR3 loop: CSAPSGVAGELFF. The CDR3 coding sequence is TGCAGTGCCCCTAGCGGGGTGGCCGGGGAGCTGTTTTTT.

This clonotype was detected only a few times. The chain joins TRBV23-1 to TRBJ1-1; weak D call: TRBD1 (5 bases). TRBV23-1 is placed among ORFs of uncertain function. V was cut by 4 bases and J by 0 bases, with 15 bases left in between. This CDR3 has 16 amino acids. This CDR3 is CASSRHLRGLNTEAFF. The CDR3 DNA follows: TGCGCCAGCAGTCGCCATCTACGGGGGTTGAACACTGAAGCTTTCTTT.

V usage is TRBV20-1 and J usage is TRBJ2-6, with 12 bases fitting TRBD2. Germline V CDR1 and CDR2: DFQATT, SNEGSKA (reference sequence). After removal of 3 bases from V and 0 bases from J, the junction contained 12 bases not matched to a gene. CDR3 size: 20 residues. The CDR3 sequence is CSARTSGGQTSSSGANVLTF. In DNA form, the CDR3 reads TGCAGTGCTAGGACTAGCGGGGGTCAAACTTCCAGCTCTGGGGCCAACGTCCTGACTTTC.

This rearrangement joins TRBV7-9 to TRBJ1-4; TRBD1 agrees at 7 bases. CDR1 and CDR2 (germline): SEHNR, FQNEAQ (reference sequence). The CDR3 is 16 residues long. The V segment lost 4 bases and the J segment 3 bases; nucleotides outside the gene matches: 8. The CDR3 DNA is TGTGCCAGCAGCTACTCGGACAGGCCGTCTAATGAAAAACTGTTTTTT. It yields the protein CASSYSDRPSNEKLFF.

This clonotype appeared once. The V and J genes are TRBV15 and TRBJ2-5; the D call may be TRBD1 or TRBD2 (6 bases each). V lost 1 base and J lost 1, with 10 bases in between. The germline V gene encodes CDR1 LNHNV and CDR2 YYDKDF (reference sequence). This CDR3 comprises 15 residues. The CDR3: CATSRVGGAQETQYF. As DNA, the CDR3 is TGTGCCACCAGCAGAGTCGGGGGCGCCCAAGAGACCCAGTACTTC. Together with reference TRBV15 and TRBJ2-5, the CDR3 gives the full variable domain: DAMVIQNPRYQVTQFGKPVTLSCSQTLNHNVMYWYQQKSSQAPKLLFHYYDKDFNNEADTPDNFQSRRPNTSFCFLDIRSPGLGDTAMYLCATSRVGGAQETQYFGPGTRLLVL.

In regard to this clonotype: A much larger clonotype is one base distant, so this may be a read error. This sequence joins TRBV7-2 and TRBJ1-5; D perhaps matches TRBD1 (5 bases). The germline V gene has CDR1 SGHTA and CDR2 FQGNSA. The CDR3 loop spans 13 amino acids. Deletions cut 8 bases from V and 9 bases from J, with 17 bases between. For the CDR3, the DNA is TGTGCCAGCGGACTCCAGGGATTCCGGCCCCAGCATTTT. Its translation: CASGLQGFRPQHF.

The chain combines TRBV20-1 with TRBJ2-3; 11 nucleotides align to TRBD2. The CDR3 has 16 residues. In germline, CDR1 is DFQATT, CDR2 SNEGSKA (reference sequence). V was pared by 0 bases and J by 4 bases, with 6 bases of the junction left unmatched. Here the CDR3 reads CSARDFSGGASDTQYF. The DNA of the CDR3 is TGCAGTGCTAGAGATTTTAGCGGGGGGGCCTCAGATACGCAGTATTTT.